These 22 T cell receptor beta chains were all obtained from the same sample, sequenced in a study of patients and donors after allogeneic stem cell transplantation. TCRdb processed the RT-PCR reads anew with MiXCR; each CDR3 protein has one entry. The sample lists about a million distinct CDR3 sequences; 18% were seen once. The sequenced sample consisted of blood, either unsorted or a sorted T cell fraction (not recorded which). The receptors stem from a human donor who was either an allogeneic HSCT recipient or a stem cell or donor lymphocyte infusion donor (not recorded which). It is not recorded whose cells these are; they may come from a transplant donor.

The rearrangement uses TRBV5-4 and TRBJ2-4; D uncertain. This CDR3 spans 13 amino acids. CDR1 and CDR2 from the germline V gene are SGHNT and YYREEE (reference sequence). V dropped 1 base and J dropped 4 bases, with 6 bases sitting between them. CDR3 sequence (DNA): TGTGCCAGCAGCTTGAGTCCAAAAAACATTCAGTACTTC. Translated, it gives CASSLSPKNIQYF.

Only a few counts were recorded for this clonotype. The rearrangement links TRBV5-6 to TRBJ2-1; D could derive from TRBD1 or TRBD2 (5 bases each). CDR3 length equals 13 residues. The germline V and J ends were trimmed by 2 bases and 10 bases, with 13 bases remaining between them. CDR1 SGHDT and CDR2 YYEEEE come from the germline V gene. The CDR3 sequence is CASSLWGSPEQFF. Here the CDR3 DNA reads TGTGCCAGCAGCTTATGGGGGTCACCGGAGCAGTTCTTC.

V and J are TRBV6-5 and TRBJ2-4; 11 bases align to TRBD1. V shed 1 base, J shed 15 bases, and the junction held 14 bases outside the gene matches. The CDR3 covers 16 residues. CDR1 is MNHEY, CDR2 SVGAGI, per germline. In nucleotides, the CDR3 is TGTGCCAGCAGTTACTTTTTCCGGACAGGGGGCCGAACTCTGTACTTC. As protein: CASSYFFRTGGRTLYF.

The rearrangement links TRBV5-6 to TRBJ2-1; 7 bases are shared with TRBD2. This CDR3 is built from 17 residues. Germline V CDR1 and CDR2: SGHDT, YYEEEE. The V and J ends lost 3 bases and 9 bases, in that order; junction bases with no gene match: 18. The CDR3 protein is CASSSPRGDRSVGEQFF. Written as DNA, the CDR3 is TGTGCCAGCAGCTCCCCCCGGGGGGACCGCTCGGTTGGTGAGCAGTTCTTC. The full variable domain, completed using reference TRBV5-6 and TRBJ2-1, is DAGVTQSPTHLIKTRGQQVTLRCSPKSGHDTVSWYQQALGQGPQFIFQYYEEEERQRGNFPDRFSGHQFPNYSSELNVNALLLGDSALYLCASSSPRGDRSVGEQFFGPGTRLTVL.

The table lists this clonotype with many counts. The J gene is TRBJ2-5, the V gene TRBV6-1, with 10 bases fitting TRBD2. CDR3 length: 14 residues. Germline CDR1 is MNHNS and CDR2 is SASEGT. Trimming removed 5 bases from V and 5 bases from J; junction bases left unmatched: 5. The CDR3 region has the DNA TGTGCCAGCAGTAGACTAGCGGGCAAGGAGACCCAGTACTTC. This sequence encodes CASSRLAGKETQYF.

This clonotype has more than one count but fewer than ten. J is TRBJ2-2 and V is TRBV6-2 or TRBV6-3; 7 positions match TRBD1. After removal of 6 bases from V and 3 bases from J, the junction contained 7 bases not matched to a gene. The CDR3 has 15 residues. Germline CDR1 MNHEY, CDR2 SVGEGT. The CDR3 DNA reads as TGTGCCAGCAGGGTACAGGGGTCTGACACCGGGGAGCTGTTTTTT. Amino acids: CASRVQGSDTGELFF.

The CDR3 here is CASSQPTGTGDGYTF. The DNA for the CDR3 is TGTGCCAGCAGCCAACCAACCGGGACAGGGGATGGCTACACCTTC. V is TRBV4-2 and J is TRBJ1-2, with 10 bases matching TRBD1. Trimming cost V 2 bases and J 6 bases; bases outside gene matches: 6. The CDR3 runs 15 residues. CDR1 is LGHNA, CDR2 YNFKEQ, per germline.

This clonotype was counted between two and nine times. The gene calls are TRBV20-1 and TRBJ2-3, with TRBD1 identical over 7 bases. The CDR3 consists of 15 residues. Germline V gives CDR1 DFQATT, CDR2 SNEGSKA (reference sequence). The J segment lost 5 bases and the V segment lost 1 base, leaving 9 bases of the junction unmatched. CDR3 in amino acids: CSARVPQGYGDTQYF. Written as DNA, the CDR3 is TGCAGTGCTAGAGTTCCACAGGGGTACGGAGATACGCAGTATTTT.

This clonotype was picked up a small number of times. The DNA for the CDR3 is TGTGCCAGCAGCGCCCGGACAGTGAACAATGAGCAGTTCTTC. It is translated as CASSARTVNNEQFF. V gene TRBV7-2 combines with J gene TRBJ2-1; D perhaps matches TRBD1 (6 bases). There are 14 residues in the CDR3. Germline V gene lookup returns CDR1 SGHTA and CDR2 FQGNSA. The germline V and J ends were trimmed by 5 bases and 5 bases, with 13 bases remaining between them.

In this sample, this clonotype turned up a few times. The chain couples TRBV18 to TRBJ2-7, with TRBD2 matching 14 bases. This CDR3 has 19 residues. Looked up from germline, CDR1 is KGHSH and CDR2 is LQKENI. The J segment lost 2 bases and the V segment lost 3 bases, leaving 12 bases of the junction unmatched. In nucleotides, the CDR3 is TGTGCCAGCTCACCCAGACCGGGACTAGCGGGAGTGGGGGCCTACGAGCAGTACTTC. It translates to CASSPRPGLAGVGAYEQYF. Full variable domain (remainder filled in from reference TRBV18 and TRBJ2-7): NAGVMQNPRHLVRRRGQEARLRCSPMKGHSHVYWYRQLPEEGLKFMVYLQKENIIDESGMPKERFSAEFPKEGPSILRIQQVVRGDSAAYFCASSPRPGLAGVGAYEQYFGPGTRLTVT.

In its sample, this clonotype was seen a few times. V is TRBV5-1 and J is TRBJ2-1; D ambiguous. Trimming left V 0 bases short and J 0 bases short, with 10 bases between. The germline V gene encodes CDR1 SGHRS and CDR2 YFSETQ. CDR3 length: 16 residues. The CDR3 DNA sequence: TGCGCCAGCAGCTTGGGGAAACAAATCTCCTACAATGAGCAGTTCTTC. Encoded protein: CASSLGKQISYNEQFF.

This clonotype was counted only a few times. V is TRBV6-1 and J is TRBJ1-2; 9 bases align to TRBD1. Germline values: CDR1 MNHNS, CDR2 SASEGT. The junction had 7 bases not matched to a gene; V was cut back by 3 bases and J by 8 bases. The CDR3 spans 14 residues. This chain's CDR3 is CASSEGDRVSGYTF. CDR3 DNA sequence: TGTGCCAGCAGTGAGGGGGACAGGGTGAGCGGCTACACCTTC.

This clonotype was found many times. V usage is TRBV12-3 or TRBV12-4 and J usage is TRBJ1-6, with TRBD1 matching 7 bases. Unmatched junction bases numbered 3, after V lost 1 base and J lost 9 bases. The length of the CDR3 is 14 residues. CDR3 sequence: CASSLGQGGSPLHF. The DNA of the CDR3 is TGTGCCAGCAGTTTAGGACAGGGCGGTTCACCCCTCCACTTT.

The rearrangement links TRBV9 to TRBJ2-7; D ambiguous. Germline lookup yields CDR1 SGDLS and CDR2 YYNGEE. Between the trimmed V and J ends, which lost 0 bases and 3 bases, there was a span of 7 bases. This CDR3 is built from 13 residues. The CDR3 coding sequence is TGTGCCAGCAGCGTAGGATGGGACTACGAGCAGTACTTC. Its protein product is CASSVGWDYEQYF.

The sample holds many counts of this clonotype. This sequence joins TRBV13 and TRBJ2-7; 10 nucleotides match TRBD2. The CDR3 length is 14 residues. V trimming: 5 bases; J trimming: 7 bases; junction bases outside the gene matches: 8. In germline, CDR1 is PRHDT, CDR2 FYEKMQ (reference sequence). The CDR3 reads CASSQGLALGEQYF. The CDR3 DNA reads as TGTGCCAGCAGCCAGGGACTAGCGCTAGGAGAGCAGTACTTC.

This clonotype has just a few counts. The chain combines TRBV29-1 with TRBJ1-1, with a tentative D call TRBD1 (5 bases). This CDR3 has 15 residues. V shed 4 bases and J shed 4 bases, with 19 bases lying between them. Germline CDR1 and CDR2: SQVTM and ANQGSEA. The CDR3: CSVGDWGVGSTEAFF. CDR3 DNA: TGCAGCGTTGGAGACTGGGGGGTGGGGTCCACTGAAGCTTTCTTT. The full variable domain, completed using reference TRBV29-1 and TRBJ1-1, is SAVISQKPSRDICQRGTSLTIQCQVDSQVTMMFWYRQQPGQSLTLIATANQGSEATYESGFVIDKFPISRPNLTFSTLTVSNMSPEDSSIYLCSVGDWGVGSTEAFFGQGTRLTVV.

This clonotype has only a few counts. CDR3 in DNA: TGTGCCAGCAGAGGACAGGGTTACGGTGAGCAGTTCTTC. It translates to CASRGQGYGEQFF. The V call is TRBV2, the J call TRBJ2-1; TRBD1 aligns across 8 bases. There are 13 residues in the CDR3. V shed 6 bases, J shed 9 bases, and the junction held 7 bases outside the gene matches. The V gene's germline CDR1 is SNHLY and CDR2 FYNNEI.

This rearrangement joins TRBV20-1 to TRBJ2-1; the D is unclear. The CDR3 runs 13 residues. Germline assignment: CDR1 DFQATT and CDR2 SNEGSKA (reference sequence). The germline V and J ends were trimmed by 5 bases and 6 bases, with 14 bases remaining between them. CDR3: CSAPLDWANEQFF. CDR3 nucleotides: TGCAGTGCTCCCCTAGATTGGGCCAATGAGCAGTTCTTC.

This clonotype turned up a few times. The chain links TRBV9 to TRBJ1-4, with D tentatively TRBD1 (5 bases). From germline, CDR1 is SGDLS and CDR2 YYNGEE. The germline V and J ends were trimmed by 0 bases and 7 bases, with 10 bases remaining between them. The CDR3 runs to 14 residues. Here the CDR3 DNA reads TGTGCCAGCAGCGTAGGGGGGGGAGTTGAAAAACTGTTTTTT. Translated: CASSVGGGVEKLFF.

The J gene is TRBJ2-3, the V gene TRBV12-3 or TRBV12-4, with TRBD2 as a possible D gene (5 bases). Deletions cut 4 bases from V and 1 base from J, with 18 bases between. The length of the CDR3 is 17 residues. As DNA, the CDR3 is TGTGCCAGCAGTTCCGCGCGGCTCCCCGGGGGCACAGATACGCAGTATTTT. This sequence encodes CASSSARLPGGTDTQYF.

This clonotype was seen only a few times. The rearrangement uses TRBV20-1 and TRBJ1-5, with TRBD1 identical over 9 bases. Germline V gives CDR1 DFQATT, CDR2 SNEGSKA (reference sequence). The V segment lost 3 bases and the J segment 7 bases; nucleotides outside the gene matches: 10. This CDR3 contains 15 residues. CDR3 in amino acids: CSAREPDRGAQPQHF. CDR3 nucleotide sequence: TGCAGTGCTAGGGAACCGGACAGGGGAGCCCAGCCCCAGCATTTT.

The chain uses TRBV7-9 and TRBJ2-7; 9 nucleotides line up with TRBD1. V trimming: 5 bases; J trimming: 5 bases; junction bases outside the gene matches: 10. This CDR3 comprises 15 residues. Germline CDR1 reads SEHNR; CDR2 reads FQNEAQ (reference sequence). In DNA, the CDR3 is TGTGCCAGCAGCCCAGGGGACAGGGTTGTCCACGAGCAGTACTTC. Translation: CASSPGDRVVHEQYF. The variable domain in full, with the rest retrieved from reference TRBV7-9 and TRBJ2-7, is DTGVSQNPRHKITKRGQNVTFRCDPISEHNRLYWYRQTLGQGPEFLTYFQNEAQLEKSRLLSDRFSAERPKGSFSTLEIQRTEQGDSAMYLCASSPGDRVVHEQYFGPGTRLTVT.